This T cell receptor (beta chain) was found in a study of cytomegalovirus exposure and HLA in healthy donors listed by TCRdb under 2017. About the full investigation: An earlier analysis of roughly 570 of the donors reported 276 Gb of sequence data and some 110 million unique TCR beta sequences obtained from 180 million or so T cells. Donor age, sex, ethnicity and CMV serostatus were compiled together with the repertoire data. To decide whether each TCR beta V gene segment behaved as functional or pseudogenic, an earlier analysis of approximately 600 of the donors relied on high-throughput TCR beta sequencing. An early release that covered 500 to 800 HLA-typed donors contained approximately 300 gigabases of sequencing data and 80 million or so unique TCR sequences. The number of donors typed differed by locus, with about 629-630 for A, B, C, DRB1 and DQB1, around 560 for DQA1, about 610 for DPA1, and some 470 for DPB1. High-throughput TCR immunosequencing, statistical association of individual TCRs with disease status, and machine learning were combined to predict cytomegalovirus infection status. Of the 300 to 400 genotyped donors, about 80% fell in the genetic ancestry cluster associated with self-reported Caucasian donors. Genome-wide SNP genotypes for about 65% of the roughly 670 donors were used in a later genetic analysis, which treated that subset as a discovery cohort. The study aimed to test whether cataloging public T cell receptors could reveal signatures of past pathogen exposure. Among about 390 genotyped donors of the cohort, an average of roughly 240,000 unique TCR beta nucleotide sequences were sequenced per donor, about a sixth of them non-productive. The T cell repertoires of 666 subjects were profiled by immunosequencing and related to cytomegalovirus serostatus. A later analysis re-examined previously published TCR beta repertoires from hundreds of donors and added high-resolution HLA genotyping to investigate patterns of TCR occurrence. Rather than using new phenotypic data, the later analysis identified candidate immune exposures from TCR beta sequences and from how often those sequences occurred across donors. Besides the first cohort of approximately 710 subjects, a separate validation cohort made up of about 120 different subjects was used. Five DR-DQ haplotypes were treated as single units for association and clustering because of strong linkage in the cohort. All discovery cohort repertoires had been generated using a single sequencing platform. HLA typing covered class I and class II loci at four-digit resolution.

The library was generated by the immunoSEQ multiplex PCR assay. The multiplex PCR relied on a mix of 60 forward primers for TCR Vbeta segments and 13 reverse primers for TCR Jbeta segments. The CDR3 region of rearranged TCR beta genes was amplified from genomic DNA with a multiplex PCR assay. The Illumina HiSeq System was used to sequence the amplified TCR beta libraries as 87-base-pair reads. The study's own analysis went as follows. A later analysis counted tens of millions of unique TCR beta chains across the 550 to 800 repertoires, and roughly 11 million of these chains were shared by at least two donors. A nearest-neighbor algorithm error-corrected the raw reads and collapsed the reads into unique sequences, merging closely related sequences to remove PCR and sequencing errors. Alignment of CDR3 sequences to IMGT reference sequences was used to assign V, D and J gene segments. For a sequence to be retained, a match of at least six nucleotides to both a V gene segment and a J gene segment was required. Rearrangements were called productive when the CDR3 lacked stop codons and stayed in frame with V and J; all others were non-productive. Following IMGT convention, CDR3 was defined as the stretch from the second conserved V-encoded cysteine up to the conserved J-encoded phenylalanine. The earlier analysis of roughly 590 of the donors excluded any sequence lacking an unambiguous match to a single V gene segment. An earlier analysis of 587 of the donors called V segments functional above 56.7% productive rearrangements and segregating when the between-donor standard deviation exceeded 5%. To diagnose cytomegalovirus status from the catalog of TCR beta chain sequences, a statistical classification framework was built. A later analysis assigned V and J genes by comparing TCR nucleotide sequences with IMGT/GENE-DB human TR gene sequences. A later analysis assigned CDR3 sequences and most-parsimonious VDJ recombination scenarios with the TCRdist pipeline. In a later analysis, every TCR beta chain was defined by the combination of its CDR3 amino acid sequence and its V-gene family, and reads without a unique V-gene family were dropped. As a way to deal with suspected cross-contamination and a sequencing artifact, a later analysis dropped 640 or so nucleotide sequences that were highly shared and had low generation probability. In a later analysis, a clonal expansion index for each public chain was calculated from normalized within-repertoire ranks of inferred template counts. In a later analysis, generation probabilities were computed with a VDJ recombination model fitted to out-of-frame rearrangements, and the resulting probabilities were checked against IGoR. In a later analysis, TCR-TCR, TCR-HLA and TCR-CMV co-occurrence was scored with hypergeometric tests, and a repertoire-size bias correction was applied to TCR pairs. False discovery rates were estimated in a later analysis by permuting HLA or CMV assignments 20 times. A later analysis grouped co-occurring TCRs with DBSCAN, adding TCRdist sequence similarity when clustering within HLA-allele-positive subsets. For co-occurrence clustering, repertoires with fewer than 30,000 or more than 120,000 public chains were excluded, along with roughly five repertoires with anomalous nucleotide sharing. TCRdb carries this immuneACCESS record with in-frame sequences only. Its versions omit some clonotypes, under half of them owing to an unresolved V gene in the studies checked, with the rest unexplained. That table supplies the V and J calls and clone size; D and trimming were determined from the DNA. The sample table shows more than 100,000 clones, and 63% are seen once. The top ten clonotypes cover roughly 10% of the sample.

Results the study describes overall, beyond this receptor: A further reported finding was that TCR beta sequences accurately predicted the HLA-A and HLA-B alleles for most subjects in the first cohort. Cytomegalovirus status was reported to be diagnosed by the classifier with high specificity and sensitivity in both the original and validation cohorts. HLA typing was unavailable for some donors at each locus, so association tests used only the typed subset. Presence/absence analyses assumed roughly uniform sequencing depth across donors, an assumption that may not hold. In vitro tests confirmed that three of the cytomegalovirus-associated TCR beta chains recognize cytomegalovirus antigens. A later analysis found that TCR association rates varied across HLA loci, with DRB1 alleles showing the most associated TCRs and HLA-C alleles the fewest. The sequencing pipeline was judged likely to have produced a cluster of highly shared sequence variants as a technical artifact. The cohort was sequenced for TCR beta chains only, and without alpha or paired-chain data the features that could be detected were limited. Most TCR sequences were seen in very few donors, while some public TCRs were found in many individuals. The authors suggested that the approach could potentially be generalized to other disease states and immunological phenotypes. Specific HLA alleles were associated with 16,951 TCR beta sequences at a false discovery rate of 0.05 in a later analysis. In a later analysis, HLA-associated TCR beta chains were found to be more clonally expanded and to have lower generation probabilities than equally common non-associated chains. An association between a missense DCLRE1C variant and V-gene and J-gene trimming of TCR beta chains was found in a later genetic analysis and replicated in an independent cohort. Most CMV-associated TCR beta chains appeared to be HLA-restricted in a later analysis, and the HLA associations seemed to be driven largely by CMV exposure. For the cohort, immune exposure information was limited to CMV serostatus. Because counts were too low, seventeen rarely observed V segments, including chromosome 9 orphons, were excluded from the earlier analysis of 587 of the donors. The study gave a list of 150 to 200 TCR beta chains associated with cytomegalovirus. A later analysis reported that several top co-occurrence clusters appeared linked to parvovirus B19, influenza, CMV and Epstein-Barr virus. According to a later genetic analysis, donors in an Asian-associated ancestry cluster had fewer N-insertions in productive TCRs than the approximately 700-donor mean. An earlier analysis of approximately 590 of the donors showed that most TCR beta V segments appeared in productive rearrangements either about 87% or about 30% of the time, which broadly matched IMGT annotations. Assigning TCR associations to individual alleles was difficult when HLA alleles, especially DR and DQ, strongly co-occurred. Linkage disequilibrium might explain the correlated functional status among segregating V segments, but an unknown experimental factor could not be excluded.

The cohort comprised around 690 healthy bone marrow donors. At the time of sampling, every cohort member was nominally healthy, though immune exposures that went unrecorded were likely present. The donor tested CMV seropositive, placing the donor among the 290 or so seropositive members of the cohort. Every donor gave a peripheral blood sample, and the peripheral blood mononuclear cells from that sample were used for TCR beta sequencing. The Qiagen DNeasy Blood Extraction Kit was used to extract genomic DNA from the blood cell samples. For this clone: Its binding antigen is unknown. No quality values exist for individual bases; no much larger clone is one base distant.

The origin of this receptor is a man aged 35 to 55 in good health and CMV-seropositive. The sample comprised PBMCs.

The encoded CDR3 is CASSYSGTSGTYEQYF. The sequence in DNA is TGTGCCAGCAGTTACTCAGGGACTAGCGGAACCTACGAGCAGTACTTC. The sequence joins TRBV6-5 to TRBJ2-7; 11 bases in the middle match TRBD2. Compared with germline, V lacks 0 bases and J lacks 2 bases; bases without a gene match: 3. CDR1 and CDR2 are drawn from the germline V gene: MNHEY, SVGAGI. Its CDR3 holds 16 amino acids, cysteine through phenylalanine. Only the CDR3 part of the read is kept: 48 bases, read in frame from the first base.